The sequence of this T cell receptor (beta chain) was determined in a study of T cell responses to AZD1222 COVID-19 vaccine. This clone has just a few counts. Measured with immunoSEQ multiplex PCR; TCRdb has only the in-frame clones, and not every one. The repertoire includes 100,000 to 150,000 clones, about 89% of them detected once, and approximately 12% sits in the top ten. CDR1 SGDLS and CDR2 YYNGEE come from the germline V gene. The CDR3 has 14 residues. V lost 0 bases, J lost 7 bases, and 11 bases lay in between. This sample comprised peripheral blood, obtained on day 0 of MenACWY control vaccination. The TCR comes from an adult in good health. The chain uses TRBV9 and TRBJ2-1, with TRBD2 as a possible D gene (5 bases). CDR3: CASSVAYPGNEQFF. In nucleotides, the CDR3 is TGTGCCAGCAGCGTAGCATACCCGGGGAATGAGCAGTTCTTC. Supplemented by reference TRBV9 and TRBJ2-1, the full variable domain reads DSGVTQTPKHLITATGQRVTLRCSPRSGDLSVYWYQQSLDQGLQFLIQYYNGEERAKGNILERFSAQQFPDLHSELNLSSLELGDSALYFCASSVAYPGNEQFFGPGTRLTVL.